A single sample is the source of the 9 T cell receptor beta chains below, sequenced in a study of blood T cell repertoires in COVID-19. Profiled with immunoSEQ multiplex PCR; TCRdb holds only in-frame clones, not every one. The sample gives 250,000 to 350,000 clones, 89% of which show up once; 0.94% is in the top ten. The sample was peripheral blood. The receptors originated from a woman in her forties who had recovered from COVID-19.

The CDR3 loop reads CASSPATPYYNSPLHF. CDR3 DNA: TGTGCCAGCTCACCGGCGACACCTTATTATAATTCACCCCTCCACTTT. The chain has TRBV18 and TRBJ1-6; no reliable D call. Germline-derived CDR1 and CDR2 are KGHSH and LQKENI. This CDR3 spans 16 amino acids. Trimming removed 3 bases at V and 4 bases at J, with 13 bases between.

The J gene is TRBJ1-4, the V gene TRBV2; TRBD1 matches 8 bases. This CDR3 has 15 amino acids. The V segment lost 7 bases and the J segment 7 bases; nucleotides outside the gene matches: 11. Germline values: CDR1 SNHLY, CDR2 FYNNEI. The CDR3 sequence: CASIPRTGSSEKLFF. The DNA of the CDR3 is TGTGCCAGCATCCCACGGACAGGGTCTAGTGAAAAACTGTTTTTT.

CDR3 loop: CASSLLAGQIDEQFF. The CDR3 DNA is TGTGCCAGCAGCCTACTAGCGGGACAAATCGATGAGCAGTTCTTC. The rearrangement links TRBV6-2 or TRBV6-3 to TRBJ2-1, with 10 bases fitting TRBD2. Looked up from germline, CDR1 is MNHEY and CDR2 is SVGEGT. V lost 6 bases, J lost 8 bases, and 10 bases stayed unmatched. The CDR3 spans 15 residues.

The V gene is TRBV24-1, the J gene TRBJ2-1, with D uncertain. Germline V gene lookup returns CDR1 KGHDR and CDR2 SFDVKD. CDR3 size: 13 residues. The V end was cut by 5 bases, the J end by 12 bases, with 16 bases between. DNA of the CDR3: TGTGCCACCAGTGTCCACAGCACCGAAGGGCAGTTCTTC. Translated: CATSVHSTEGQFF.

The rearrangement joins TRBV7-2 to TRBJ2-7; D not resolved. Trimming removed 3 bases at V and 0 bases at J, with 6 bases between. Germline loops: CDR1 SGHTA, CDR2 FQGNSA. The CDR3 extends over 13 amino acids. The DNA for the CDR3 is TGTGCCAGCAGCTTCTCGTACTCCTACGAGCAGTACTTC. This sequence encodes CASSFSYSYEQYF.

This clone appeared a few times. The chain employs TRBV30 and TRBJ1-6; no firm D call. CDR1 GTSNPN and CDR2 SVGIG come from the germline V gene (reference sequence). Trimming stripped 5 bases from V and 3 bases from J, with 11 bases between. The CDR3 spans 14 residues. This chain's CDR3 is CAWVTGNYNSPLHF. Written as DNA, the CDR3 is TGTGCCTGGGTAACCGGGAACTATAATTCACCCCTCCACTTT.

The chain joins TRBV7-8 to TRBJ1-6; possibly TRBD1 for D (6 bases). V lost 4 bases, J lost 9 bases, and 16 bases lay in between. This CDR3 has 15 residues. Germline assignment: CDR1 SGHVS and CDR2 FQNEAQ. This CDR3 is CASSSRQGSVSPLHF. CDR3 nucleotides: TGTGCCAGCAGCTCCCGCCAGGGGTCGGTTTCACCCCTCCACTTT.

The chain carries TRBV10-2 and TRBJ1-5; 7 nucleotides align to TRBD1. The CDR3 runs to 13 residues. J gave up 11 bases and V 8 bases, and 12 bases lay outside the gene matches. Germline lookup yields CDR1 WSHSY and CDR2 SAAADI. CDR3 bases: TGCGCCAGCTCTGAGACAGGGACGGGGTCCCAGCATTTT. Protein: CASSETGTGSQHF.

This clone came up a few times. The chain uses TRBV6-5 and TRBJ2-7; D is unclear. The length of the CDR3 is 13 residues. In germline, CDR1 is MNHEY, CDR2 SVGAGI. V lost 6 bases and J 2 bases, leaving 11 bases between the germline ends. DNA for the CDR3: TGTGCCAGCAGACGACTGGTCGCCTACGAGCAGTACTTC. Its protein is CASRRLVAYEQYF.